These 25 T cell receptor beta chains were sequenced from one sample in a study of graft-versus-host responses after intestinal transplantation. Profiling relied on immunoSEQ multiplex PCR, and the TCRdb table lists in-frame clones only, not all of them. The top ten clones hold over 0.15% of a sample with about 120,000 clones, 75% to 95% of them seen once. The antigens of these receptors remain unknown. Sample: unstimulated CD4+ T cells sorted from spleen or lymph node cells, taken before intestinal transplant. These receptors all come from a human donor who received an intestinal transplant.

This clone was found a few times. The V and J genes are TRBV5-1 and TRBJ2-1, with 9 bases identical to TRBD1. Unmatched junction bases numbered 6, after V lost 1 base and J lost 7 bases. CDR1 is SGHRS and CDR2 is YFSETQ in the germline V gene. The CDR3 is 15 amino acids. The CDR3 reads CASSLSGQGWNEQFF. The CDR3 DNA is TGCGCCAGCAGCTTGTCCGGACAGGGGTGGAATGAGCAGTTCTTC.

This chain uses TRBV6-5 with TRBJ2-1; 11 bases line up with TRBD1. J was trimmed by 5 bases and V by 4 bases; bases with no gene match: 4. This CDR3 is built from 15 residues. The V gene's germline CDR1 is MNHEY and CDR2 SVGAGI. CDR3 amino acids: CASSSGTGGNNEQFF. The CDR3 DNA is TGTGCCAGCAGTTCCGGGACAGGGGGGAACAATGAGCAGTTCTTC.

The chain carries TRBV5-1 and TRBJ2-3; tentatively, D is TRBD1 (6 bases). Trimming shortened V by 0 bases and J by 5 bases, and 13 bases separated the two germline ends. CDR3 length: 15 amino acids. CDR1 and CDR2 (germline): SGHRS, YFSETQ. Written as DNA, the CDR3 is TGCGCCAGCAGCTTGGTTCCCGGCAGGGGAGATACGCAGTATTTT. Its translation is CASSLVPGRGDTQYF. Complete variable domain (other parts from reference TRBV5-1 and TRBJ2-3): KAGVTQTPRYLIKTRGQQVTLSCSPISGHRSVSWYQQTPGQGLQFLFEYFSETQRNKGNFPGRFSGRQFSNSRSEMNVSTLELGDSALYLCASSLVPGRGDTQYFGPGTRLTVL.

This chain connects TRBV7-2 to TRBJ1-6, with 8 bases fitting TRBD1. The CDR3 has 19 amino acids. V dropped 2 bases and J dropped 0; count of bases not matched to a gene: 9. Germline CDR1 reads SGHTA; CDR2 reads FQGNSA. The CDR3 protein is CASSLFSRTGSSYNSPLHF. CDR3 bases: TGTGCCAGCAGCTTATTTTCTAGGACAGGGAGCTCCTATAATTCACCCCTCCACTTT.

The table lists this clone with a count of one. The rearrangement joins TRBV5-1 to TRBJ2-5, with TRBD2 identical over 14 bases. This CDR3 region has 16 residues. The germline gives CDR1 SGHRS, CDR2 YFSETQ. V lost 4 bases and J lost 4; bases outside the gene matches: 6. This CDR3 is CASSRGLAGGGETQYF. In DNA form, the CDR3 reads TGCGCCAGCAGCCGCGGACTAGCGGGAGGAGGAGAGACCCAGTACTTC.

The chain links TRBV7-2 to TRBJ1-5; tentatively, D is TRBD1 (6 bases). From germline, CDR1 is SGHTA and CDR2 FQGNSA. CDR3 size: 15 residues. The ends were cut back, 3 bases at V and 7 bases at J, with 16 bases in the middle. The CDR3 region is CASSFTGSPPQPQHF. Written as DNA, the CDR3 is TGTGCCAGCAGCTTTACAGGGTCCCCACCACAGCCCCAGCATTTT.

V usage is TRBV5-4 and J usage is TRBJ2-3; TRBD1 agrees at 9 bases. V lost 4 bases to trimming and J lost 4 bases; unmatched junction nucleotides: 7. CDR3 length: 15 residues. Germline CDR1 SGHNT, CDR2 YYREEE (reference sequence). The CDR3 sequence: CASSPRDRAADTQYF. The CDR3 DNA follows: TGTGCCAGCAGCCCCAGGGACAGGGCTGCAGATACGCAGTATTTT.

CDR3 nucleotides: TGTGCCAGCAGTTCTGCCGGGACAGGGGACCTCCACGAGCAGTACTTC. This gives the protein CASSSAGTGDLHEQYF. V and J are TRBV28 and TRBJ2-7; TRBD1 matches at 10 bases. V lost 4 bases to trimming and J lost 5 bases; unmatched junction nucleotides: 11. The CDR3 runs to 16 residues. Germline V CDR1 and CDR2: MDHEN, SYDVKM.

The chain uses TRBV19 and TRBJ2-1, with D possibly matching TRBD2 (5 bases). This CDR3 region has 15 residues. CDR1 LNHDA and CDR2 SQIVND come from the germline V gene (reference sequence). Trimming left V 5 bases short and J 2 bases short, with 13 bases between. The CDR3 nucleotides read TGTGCCAGTAGTCAGAGCGGCATAGCCTACAATGAGCAGTTCTTC. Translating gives CASSQSGIAYNEQFF.

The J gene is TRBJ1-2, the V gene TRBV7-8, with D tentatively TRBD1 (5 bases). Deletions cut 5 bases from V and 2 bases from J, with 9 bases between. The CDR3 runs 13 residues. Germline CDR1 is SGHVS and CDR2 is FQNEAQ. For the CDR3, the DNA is TGTGCCAGCAGCCCCGGACAAAACTATGGCTACACCTTC. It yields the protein CASSPGQNYGYTF.

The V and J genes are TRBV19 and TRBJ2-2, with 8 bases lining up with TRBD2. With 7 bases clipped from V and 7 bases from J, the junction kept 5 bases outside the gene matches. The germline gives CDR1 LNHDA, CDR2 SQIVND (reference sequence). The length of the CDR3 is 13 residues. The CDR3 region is CASTSAGVGELFF. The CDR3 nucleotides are TGTGCCAGTACCTCAGCGGGGGTCGGGGAGCTGTTTTTT.

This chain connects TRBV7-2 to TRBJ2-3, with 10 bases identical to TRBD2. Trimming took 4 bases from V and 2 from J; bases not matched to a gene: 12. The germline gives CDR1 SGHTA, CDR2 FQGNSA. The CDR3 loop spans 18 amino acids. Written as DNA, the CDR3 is TGTGCCAGCAGCTCTATGGTGGGGCTAGCGGGGGTCACAGATACGCAGTATTTT. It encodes CASSSMVGLAGVTDTQYF.

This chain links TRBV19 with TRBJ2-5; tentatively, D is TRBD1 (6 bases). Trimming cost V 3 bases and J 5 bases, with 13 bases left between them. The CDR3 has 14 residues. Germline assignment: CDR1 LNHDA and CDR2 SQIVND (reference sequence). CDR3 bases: TGTGCCAGTAGTATGACTGGGACATCCGAGACCCAGTACTTC. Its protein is CASSMTGTSETQYF.

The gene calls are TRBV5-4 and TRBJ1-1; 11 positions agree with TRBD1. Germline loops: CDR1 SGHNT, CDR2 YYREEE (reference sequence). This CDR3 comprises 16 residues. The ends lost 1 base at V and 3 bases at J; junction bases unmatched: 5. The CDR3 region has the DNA TGTGCCAGCAGCTTGACCTTGGGACAGGGGGACACTGAAGCTTTCTTT. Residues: CASSLTLGQGDTEAFF.

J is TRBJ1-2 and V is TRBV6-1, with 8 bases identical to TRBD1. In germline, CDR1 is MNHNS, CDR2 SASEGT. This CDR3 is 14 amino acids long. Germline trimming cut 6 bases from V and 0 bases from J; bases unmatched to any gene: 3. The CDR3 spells CASSPTGANYGYTF. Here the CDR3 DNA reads TGTGCCAGCAGCCCGACAGGGGCTAACTATGGCTACACCTTC.

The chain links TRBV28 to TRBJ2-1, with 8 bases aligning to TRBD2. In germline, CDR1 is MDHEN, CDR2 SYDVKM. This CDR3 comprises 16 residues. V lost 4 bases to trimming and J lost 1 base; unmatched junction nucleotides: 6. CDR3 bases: TGTGCCAGCAGTTCGTTACTAGCGGCATCCTACAATGAGCAGTTCTTC. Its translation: CASSSLLAASYNEQFF.

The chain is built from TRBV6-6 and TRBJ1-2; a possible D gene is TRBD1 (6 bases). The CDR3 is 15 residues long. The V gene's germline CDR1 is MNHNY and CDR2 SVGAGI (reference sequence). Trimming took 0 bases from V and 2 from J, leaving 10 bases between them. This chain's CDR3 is CASSYSDSPNYGYTF. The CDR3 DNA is TGTGCCAGCAGTTACTCGGACAGTCCCAACTATGGCTACACCTTC.

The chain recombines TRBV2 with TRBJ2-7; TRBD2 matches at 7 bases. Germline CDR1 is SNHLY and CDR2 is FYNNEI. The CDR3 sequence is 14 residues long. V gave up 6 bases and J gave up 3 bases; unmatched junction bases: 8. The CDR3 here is CASRVAGLIYEQYF. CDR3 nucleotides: TGTGCCAGCAGGGTAGCGGGCCTGATCTACGAGCAGTACTTC.

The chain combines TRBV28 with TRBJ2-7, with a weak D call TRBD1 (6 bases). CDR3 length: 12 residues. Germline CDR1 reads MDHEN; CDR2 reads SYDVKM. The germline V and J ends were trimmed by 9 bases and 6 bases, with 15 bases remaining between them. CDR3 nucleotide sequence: TGTGCCAGTACCAGGGGTAGGGCCGAGCAGTACTTC. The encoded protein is CASTRGRAEQYF.

CDR3 DNA: TGTGCCAGCAGCGCGCCGAACACCGGGGAGCTGTTTTTT. It specifies CASSAPNTGELFF. V gene TRBV5-4 combines with J gene TRBJ2-2; D gene uncertain. Germline V lookup: CDR1 SGHNT, CDR2 YYREEE (reference sequence). CDR3 length: 13 residues. Trimming shortened V by 4 bases and J by 0 bases, and 4 bases separated the two germline ends.

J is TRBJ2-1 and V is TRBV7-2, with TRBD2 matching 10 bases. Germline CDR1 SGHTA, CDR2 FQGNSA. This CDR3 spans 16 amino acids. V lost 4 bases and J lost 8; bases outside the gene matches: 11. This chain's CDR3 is CASSYSGAGGVYEQFF. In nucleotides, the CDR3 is TGTGCCAGCAGCTATAGTGGAGCGGGAGGGGTCTATGAGCAGTTCTTC.

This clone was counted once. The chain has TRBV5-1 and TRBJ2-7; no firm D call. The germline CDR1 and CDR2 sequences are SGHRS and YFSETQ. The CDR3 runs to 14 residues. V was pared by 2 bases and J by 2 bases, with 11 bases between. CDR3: CASSFGGSTYEQYF. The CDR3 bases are TGCGCCAGCAGCTTCGGCGGATCAACCTACGAGCAGTACTTC. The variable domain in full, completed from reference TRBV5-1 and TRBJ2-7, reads KAGVTQTPRYLIKTRGQQVTLSCSPISGHRSVSWYQQTPGQGLQFLFEYFSETQRNKGNFPGRFSGRQFSNSRSEMNVSTLELGDSALYLCASSFGGSTYEQYFGPGTRLTVT.

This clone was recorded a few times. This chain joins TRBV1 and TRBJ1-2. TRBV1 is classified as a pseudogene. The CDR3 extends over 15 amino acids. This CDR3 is CTSSWSVRKTYGYTF. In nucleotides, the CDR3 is TGCACCAGCAGCTGGAGTGTGCGAAAGACCTATGGCTACACCTTC.

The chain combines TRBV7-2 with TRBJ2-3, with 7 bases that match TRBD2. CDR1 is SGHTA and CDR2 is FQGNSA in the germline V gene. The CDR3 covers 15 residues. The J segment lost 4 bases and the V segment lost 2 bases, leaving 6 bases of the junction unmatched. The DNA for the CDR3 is TGTGCCAGCAGCTTAAAGGGAGGGAGGGCAGATACGCAGTATTTT. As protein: CASSLKGGRADTQYF.

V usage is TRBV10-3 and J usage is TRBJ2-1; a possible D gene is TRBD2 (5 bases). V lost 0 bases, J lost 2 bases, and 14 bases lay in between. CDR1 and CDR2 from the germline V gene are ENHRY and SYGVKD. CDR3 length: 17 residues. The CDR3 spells CAISESSGRPTYNEQFF. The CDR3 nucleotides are TGTGCCATCAGTGAGTCGAGCGGACGCCCCACCTACAATGAGCAGTTCTTC.